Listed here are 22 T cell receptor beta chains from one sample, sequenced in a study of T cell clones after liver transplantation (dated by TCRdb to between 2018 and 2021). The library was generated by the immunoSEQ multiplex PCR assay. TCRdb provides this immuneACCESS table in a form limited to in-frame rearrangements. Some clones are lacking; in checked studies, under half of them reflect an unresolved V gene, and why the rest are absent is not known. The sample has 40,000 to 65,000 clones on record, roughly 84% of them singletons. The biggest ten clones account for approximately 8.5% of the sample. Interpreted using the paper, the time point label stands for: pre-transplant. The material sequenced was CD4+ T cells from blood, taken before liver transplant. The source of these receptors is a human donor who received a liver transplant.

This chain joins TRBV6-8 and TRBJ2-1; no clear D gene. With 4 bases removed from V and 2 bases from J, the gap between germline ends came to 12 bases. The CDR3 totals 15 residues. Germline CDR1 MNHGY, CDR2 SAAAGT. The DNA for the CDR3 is TGTGCCAGCAGTTGTTTGCCTGTACCCTACAATGAGCAGTTCTTC. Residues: CASSCLPVPYNEQFF.

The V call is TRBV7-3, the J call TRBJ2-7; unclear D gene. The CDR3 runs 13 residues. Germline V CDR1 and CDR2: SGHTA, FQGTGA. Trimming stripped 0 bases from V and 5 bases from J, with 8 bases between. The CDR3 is CASSLTSLNEQYF. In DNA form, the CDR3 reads TGTGCCAGCAGCTTAACGTCCCTGAACGAGCAGTACTTC.

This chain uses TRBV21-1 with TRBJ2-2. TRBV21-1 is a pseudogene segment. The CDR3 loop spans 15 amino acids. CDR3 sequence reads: CASSEVLGVAGELFF. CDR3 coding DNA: TGTGCCAGTTCGGAGGTGTTGGGGGTTGCCGGGGAGCTGTTTTTT.

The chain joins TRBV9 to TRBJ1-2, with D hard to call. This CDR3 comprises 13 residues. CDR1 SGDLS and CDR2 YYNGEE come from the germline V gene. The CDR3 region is CASTGWESGGYTF. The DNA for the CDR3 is TGTGCATCGACGGGGTGGGAGTCGGGAGGCTACACCTTC.

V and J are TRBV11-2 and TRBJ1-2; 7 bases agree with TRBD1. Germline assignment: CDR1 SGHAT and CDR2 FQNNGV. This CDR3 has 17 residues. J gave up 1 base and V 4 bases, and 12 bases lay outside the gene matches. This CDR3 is CASSYSGTAKNNYGYTF. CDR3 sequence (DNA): TGTGCCAGCAGCTACTCCGGGACAGCCAAAAATAACTATGGCTACACCTTC.

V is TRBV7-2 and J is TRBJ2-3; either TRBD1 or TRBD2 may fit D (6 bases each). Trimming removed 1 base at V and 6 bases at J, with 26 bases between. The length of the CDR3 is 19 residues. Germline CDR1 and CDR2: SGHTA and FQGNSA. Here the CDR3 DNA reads TGTGCCAGCAGCTTAGTCTTCCGGGGGTTTGGAGGGGGTTCTGATACGCAGTATTTT. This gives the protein CASSLVFRGFGGGSDTQYF.

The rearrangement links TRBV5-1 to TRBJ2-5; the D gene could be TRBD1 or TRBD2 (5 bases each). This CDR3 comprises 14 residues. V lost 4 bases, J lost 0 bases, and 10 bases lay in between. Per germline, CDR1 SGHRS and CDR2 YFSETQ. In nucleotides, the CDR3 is TGCGCCAGCAGCGTCGGGACCGACCAAGAGACCCAGTACTTC. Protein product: CASSVGTDQETQYF. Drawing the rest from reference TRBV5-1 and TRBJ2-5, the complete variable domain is KAGVTQTPRYLIKTRGQQVTLSCSPISGHRSVSWYQQTPGQGLQFLFEYFSETQRNKGNFPGRFSGRQFSNSRSEMNVSTLELGDSALYLCASSVGTDQETQYFGPGTRLLVL.

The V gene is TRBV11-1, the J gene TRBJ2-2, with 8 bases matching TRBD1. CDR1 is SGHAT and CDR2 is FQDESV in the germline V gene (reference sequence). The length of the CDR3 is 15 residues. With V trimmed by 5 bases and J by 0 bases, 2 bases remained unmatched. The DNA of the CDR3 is TGTGCCAGCAGCCCGGGACAGGCGAACACCGGGGAGCTGTTTTTT. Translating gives CASSPGQANTGELFF.

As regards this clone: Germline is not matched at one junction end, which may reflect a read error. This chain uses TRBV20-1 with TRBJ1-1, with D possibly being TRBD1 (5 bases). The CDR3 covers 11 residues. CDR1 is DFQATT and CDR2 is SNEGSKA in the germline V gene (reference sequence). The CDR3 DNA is TGCAGTGCTGGAGACAGATTTGAAGCTTTCTTT. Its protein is CSAGDRFEAFF.

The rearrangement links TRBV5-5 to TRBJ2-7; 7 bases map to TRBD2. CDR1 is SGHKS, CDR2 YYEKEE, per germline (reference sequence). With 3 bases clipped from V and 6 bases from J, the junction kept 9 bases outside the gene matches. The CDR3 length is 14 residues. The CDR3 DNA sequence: TGTGCCAGCAGCTCCAGCGGTGGGAGGGTCGAGCAGTACTTC. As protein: CASSSSGGRVEQYF.

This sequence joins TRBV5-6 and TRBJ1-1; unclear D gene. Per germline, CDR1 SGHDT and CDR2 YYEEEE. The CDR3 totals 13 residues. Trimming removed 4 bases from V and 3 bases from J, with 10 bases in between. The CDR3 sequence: CASSHSGDTEAFF. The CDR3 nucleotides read TGTGCCAGCAGCCATTCAGGTGACACTGAAGCTTTCTTT.

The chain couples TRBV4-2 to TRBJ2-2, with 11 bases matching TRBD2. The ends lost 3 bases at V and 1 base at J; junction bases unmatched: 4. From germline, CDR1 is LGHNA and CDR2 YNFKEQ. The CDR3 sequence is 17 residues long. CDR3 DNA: TGTGCCAGCAGCCAGCCTACTAGCGGGAGGAACACCGGGGAGCTGTTTTTT. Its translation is CASSQPTSGRNTGELFF.

CDR3 region: CASTGGQSVNEAFF. CDR3 in DNA: TGTGCCAGCACTGGGGGACAGAGCGTGAATGAAGCTTTCTTT. The rearrangement uses TRBV2 and TRBJ1-1; TRBD1 matches 7 bases. J gave up 7 bases and V 7 bases, and 12 bases lay outside the gene matches. The CDR3 spans 14 residues. Germline lookup yields CDR1 SNHLY and CDR2 FYNNEI. The entire variable domain, with the rest obtained from reference TRBV2 and TRBJ1-1, is as follows: EPEVTQTPSHQVTQMGQEVILRCVPISNHLYFYWYRQILGQKVEFLVSFYNNEISEKSEIFDDQFSVERPDGSNFTLKIRSTKLEDSAMYFCASTGGQSVNEAFFGQGTRLTVV.

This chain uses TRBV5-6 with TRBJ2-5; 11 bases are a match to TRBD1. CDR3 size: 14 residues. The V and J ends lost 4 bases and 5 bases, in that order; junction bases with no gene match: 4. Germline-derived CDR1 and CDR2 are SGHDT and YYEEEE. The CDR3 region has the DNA TGTGCCAGCAGCGGGGACAGGGGGGACGAGACCCAGTACTTC. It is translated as CASSGDRGDETQYF.

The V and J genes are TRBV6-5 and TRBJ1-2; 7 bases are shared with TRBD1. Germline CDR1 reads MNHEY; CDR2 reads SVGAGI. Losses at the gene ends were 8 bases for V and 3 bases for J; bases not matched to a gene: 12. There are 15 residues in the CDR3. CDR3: CASSRTAGQYYGYTF. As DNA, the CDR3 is TGTGCCAGCTCCCGGACCGCGGGACAGTACTATGGCTACACCTTC.

CDR3 DNA sequence: TGCGCCAGCAGCCCCGACAGGGGCACCGGGGAGCTGTTTTTT. Translating gives CASSPDRGTGELFF. V usage is TRBV5-1 and J usage is TRBJ2-2; TRBD1 aligns across 8 bases. After removal of 4 bases from V and 4 bases from J, the junction contained 3 bases not matched to a gene. In germline, CDR1 is SGHRS, CDR2 YFSETQ. The CDR3 has 14 amino acids.

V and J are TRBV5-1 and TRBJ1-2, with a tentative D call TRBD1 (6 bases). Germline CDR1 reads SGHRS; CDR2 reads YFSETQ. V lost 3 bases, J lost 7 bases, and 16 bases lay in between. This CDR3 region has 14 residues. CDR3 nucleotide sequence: TGCGCCAGCAGCTCTGGGGGCTGGGGGCCTGGCTACACCTTC. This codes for CASSSGGWGPGYTF. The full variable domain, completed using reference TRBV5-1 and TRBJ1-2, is KAGVTQTPRYLIKTRGQQVTLSCSPISGHRSVSWYQQTPGQGLQFLFEYFSETQRNKGNFPGRFSGRQFSNSRSEMNVSTLELGDSALYLCASSSGGWGPGYTFGSGTRLTVV.

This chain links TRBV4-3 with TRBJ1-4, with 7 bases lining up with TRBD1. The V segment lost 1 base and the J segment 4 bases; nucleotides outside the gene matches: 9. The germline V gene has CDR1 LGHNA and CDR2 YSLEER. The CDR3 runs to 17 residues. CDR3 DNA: TGCGCCAGCAGCCAAGGTCGGTGGGGACAGAGTAATGAAAAACTGTTTTTT. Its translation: CASSQGRWGQSNEKLFF.

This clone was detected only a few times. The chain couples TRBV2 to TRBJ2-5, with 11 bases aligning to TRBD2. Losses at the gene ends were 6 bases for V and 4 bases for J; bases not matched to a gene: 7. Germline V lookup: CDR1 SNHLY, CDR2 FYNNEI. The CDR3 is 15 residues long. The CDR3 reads CASSYSGGARETQYF. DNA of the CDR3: TGTGCCAGCAGCTATAGCGGGGGGGCCAGAGAGACCCAGTACTTC.

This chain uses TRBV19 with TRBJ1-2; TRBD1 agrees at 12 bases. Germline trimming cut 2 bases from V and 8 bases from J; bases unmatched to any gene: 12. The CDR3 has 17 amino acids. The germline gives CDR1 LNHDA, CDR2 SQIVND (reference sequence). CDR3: CASSITGTGGAIVGYTF. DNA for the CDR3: TGTGCCAGTAGTATAACCGGGACAGGGGGCGCAATTGTAGGCTACACCTTC.

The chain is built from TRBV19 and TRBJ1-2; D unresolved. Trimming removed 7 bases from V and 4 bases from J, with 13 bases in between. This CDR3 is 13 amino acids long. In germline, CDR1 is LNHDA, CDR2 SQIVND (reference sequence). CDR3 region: CASKNLDLYGYTF. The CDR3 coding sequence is TGTGCCAGTAAAAATTTAGACCTCTATGGCTACACCTTC.

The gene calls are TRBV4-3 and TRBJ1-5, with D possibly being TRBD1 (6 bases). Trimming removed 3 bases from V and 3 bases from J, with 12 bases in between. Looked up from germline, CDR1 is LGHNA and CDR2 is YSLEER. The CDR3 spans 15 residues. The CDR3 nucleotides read TGCGCCAGCAGCCAGGACAGTTCGTACAATCAGCCCCAGCATTTT. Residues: CASSQDSSYNQPQHF.